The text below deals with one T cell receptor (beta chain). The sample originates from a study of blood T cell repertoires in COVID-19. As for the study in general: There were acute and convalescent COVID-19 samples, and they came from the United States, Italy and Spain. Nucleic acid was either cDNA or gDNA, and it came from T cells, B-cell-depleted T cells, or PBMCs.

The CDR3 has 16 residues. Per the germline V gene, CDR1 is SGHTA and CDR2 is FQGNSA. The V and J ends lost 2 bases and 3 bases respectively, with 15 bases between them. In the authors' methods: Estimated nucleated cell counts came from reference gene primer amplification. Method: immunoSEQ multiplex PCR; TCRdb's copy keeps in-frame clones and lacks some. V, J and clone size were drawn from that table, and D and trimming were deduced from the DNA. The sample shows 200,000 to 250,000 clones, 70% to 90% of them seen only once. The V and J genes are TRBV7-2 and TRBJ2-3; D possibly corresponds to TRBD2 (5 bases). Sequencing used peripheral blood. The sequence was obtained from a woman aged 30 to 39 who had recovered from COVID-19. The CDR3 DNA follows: TGTGCCAGCAGCTTACTTCTTGAGGAGCGGACAGATACGCAGTATTTT. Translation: CASSLLLEERTDTQYF.